Listed below are T cell receptor beta chains from one sample, sequenced in a study of response to subunit inactivated influenza vaccine. TCRdb re-called the RT-PCR reads through MiXCR, storing one row per CDR3 protein. This table holds more than 400,000 distinct CDR3 sequences, approximately 10% found once. The sequencing used PBMCs from blood, collected 40 to 50 days after vaccination. The source of these receptors is a man aged 45-65 years who received an inactivated influenza vaccine. CDR3s include the opening cysteine and the closing phenylalanine or tryptophan. Fields, in order: clone size, D gene, J gene, V gene, CDR3 DNA, CDR3 protein. D genes are given only for firm matches. Size is stated for part of the rows, as once, few or many counts, or as a class when the clone is expanded.

clone_size: once; d_call: .; j_call: TRBJ1-2; v_call: TRBV3-1; cdr3_nt: TGTGCCAGCACCCAAAGGGGCCAGGACTATGGCTACACCTTC; cdr3_aa: CASTQRGQDYGYTF
clone_size: few; d_call: .; j_call: TRBJ1-4; v_call: TRBV6-5; cdr3_nt: TGTGCCAGCAGTTCTCTAACAGCTAGTGAAAAACTGTTTTTT; cdr3_aa: CASSSLTASEKLFF
clone_size: few; d_call: .; j_call: TRBJ1-1; v_call: TRBV4-1; cdr3_nt: TGCGCCAGCAGCCGGGTTGGGGCACTGAACACTGAAGCTTTCTTT; cdr3_aa: CASSRVGALNTEAFF
clone_size: few; d_call: TRBD1; j_call: TRBJ1-6; v_call: TRBV20-1; cdr3_nt: TGCAGTGCTAGAACCTCCGGGACAGCAAATTCACCCCTCCACTTT; cdr3_aa: CSARTSGTANSPLHF
clone_size: .; d_call: TRBD2; j_call: TRBJ2-1; v_call: TRBV5-1; cdr3_nt: TGCGCCAGCAGCTGGACTAGCGGTTACAATGAGCAGTTCTTC; cdr3_aa: CASSWTSGYNEQFF
clone_size: .; d_call: .; j_call: TRBJ2-2; v_call: TRBV7-2; cdr3_nt: TGTGCCAGCAGCTTAGTTCTCGGGGAGCTGTTTTTT; cdr3_aa: CASSLVLGELFF
clone_size: many; d_call: .; j_call: TRBJ2-7; v_call: TRBV5-1; cdr3_nt: TGCGCCAGCAGCCAAACAGGGAAGTCCTACGAGCAGTACTTC; cdr3_aa: CASSQTGKSYEQYF
clone_size: .; d_call: TRBD1; j_call: TRBJ1-6; v_call: TRBV18; cdr3_nt: TGTGCCAGCTCACCTGGGACAGGGGGCTACTCACCCCTCCACTTT; cdr3_aa: CASSPGTGGYSPLHF
clone_size: few; d_call: TRBD2; j_call: TRBJ2-1; v_call: TRBV3-1; cdr3_nt: TGTGCCGCTGCCCCTATTTTAGCGGGAGGGTACAATGAGCAGTTCTTC; cdr3_aa: CAAAPILAGGYNEQFF
clone_size: few; d_call: .; j_call: TRBJ1-4; v_call: TRBV4-1; cdr3_nt: TGCGCCAGCAGCCAAGGGTGGGCAGGGACCAGGAATGAAAAACTGTTTTTT; cdr3_aa: CASSQGWAGTRNEKLFF
clone_size: .; d_call: TRBD2; j_call: TRBJ2-5; v_call: TRBV6-2/TRBV6-3; cdr3_nt: TGTGCCAGCAGTTCGGACTTTCGGAACGTGCTAGCGGGGACCGTGTTGTACCAAGAGACCCAGTACTTC; cdr3_aa: CASSSDFRNVLAGTVLYQETQYF
clone_size: .; d_call: TRBD1; j_call: TRBJ2-7; v_call: TRBV7-9; cdr3_nt: TGTGCCAGCAGCACATACAGGGGGCTGCTAGACGAGCAGTACTTC; cdr3_aa: CASSTYRGLLDEQYF
clone_size: few; d_call: TRBD2; j_call: TRBJ2-7; v_call: TRBV15; cdr3_nt: TGTGCCACCAGCAGACCGGGACTAGCGGTCTACGAGCAGTACTTC; cdr3_aa: CATSRPGLAVYEQYF
clone_size: few; d_call: TRBD1; j_call: TRBJ2-5; v_call: TRBV5-1; cdr3_nt: TGCGCCAGCCTAGAAAAGGGACAGGGGAACCAAGAGACCCAGTACTTC; cdr3_aa: CASLEKGQGNQETQYF
clone_size: .; d_call: .; j_call: TRBJ1-1; v_call: TRBV2; cdr3_nt: TGTGCCAGCAGTGTTGAGGGACGTATGAACACTGAAGCTTTCTTT; cdr3_aa: CASSVEGRMNTEAFF
clone_size: many; d_call: TRBD2; j_call: TRBJ2-3; v_call: TRBV6-5; cdr3_nt: TGTGCCAGCAGTTATTCCCTAGCGGAGAGCACAGATACGCAGTATTTT; cdr3_aa: CASSYSLAESTDTQYF
clone_size: .; d_call: .; j_call: TRBJ2-7; v_call: TRBV3-1; cdr3_nt: TGTGCCAGCAGCCAAGGGGGAAGGGTGGTTGGCTACGAGCAGTACTTC; cdr3_aa: CASSQGGRVVGYEQYF
clone_size: few; d_call: TRBD1; j_call: TRBJ2-7; v_call: TRBV24-1; cdr3_nt: TGTGCCACCAGTGGAAGGGGAGGACAGGGGGAAACCTACGAGCAGTACTTC; cdr3_aa: CATSGRGGQGETYEQYF
clone_size: .; d_call: TRBD1; j_call: TRBJ2-7; v_call: TRBV30; cdr3_nt: TGTGCCTGGGGTATTTTGGGACAGGGGGCGCTTATCAAGGACTTC; cdr3_aa: CAWGILGQGALIKDF
clone_size: .; d_call: TRBD2; j_call: TRBJ2-3; v_call: TRBV7-2; cdr3_nt: TGTGCCAGCAGCTTTACTAGCGGGGGGAGCACAGATACGCAGTATTTT; cdr3_aa: CASSFTSGGSTDTQYF
clone_size: few; d_call: .; j_call: TRBJ1-4; v_call: TRBV20-1; cdr3_nt: TGCAGTGCTAGAGAGGCGCAGCTTAATGAAAAACTGTTTTTT; cdr3_aa: CSAREAQLNEKLFF
clone_size: .; d_call: TRBD1; j_call: TRBJ2-3; v_call: TRBV12-5; cdr3_nt: TGTGCTAGTGGCCCGGACAGGGTAGCAGATACGCAGTATTTT; cdr3_aa: CASGPDRVADTQYF
clone_size: few; d_call: TRBD1; j_call: TRBJ2-7; v_call: TRBV28; cdr3_nt: TGTGCCAGCAGTTCCCCATTCAGGACGACAGGGACCCCCTCCTCCTACGAGCAGTACTTC; cdr3_aa: CASSSPFRTTGTPSSYEQYF
clone_size: few; d_call: TRBD2; j_call: TRBJ2-7; v_call: TRBV6-1; cdr3_nt: TGTGCCAGCACCTTAGCACGGGGGGGGGACAACGAGCAGTACTTC; cdr3_aa: CASTLARGGDNEQYF